The clone carrying this T cell receptor (beta chain) was seen ten or more times. Its cognate antigen is unknown. A junction end diverges from the germline sequence, so it may reflect a read error. TCRdb re-analysed the reads in MiXCR, keeping a single row per CDR3 protein. The profile covers some 68,000 distinct CDR3 sequences, with approximately 22% appearing a single time and around three quarters taken by the ten largest. The CDR3 loop spans 14 amino acids. Per germline, CDR1 MNHEY and CDR2 SVGEGT. The sample belongs to a study of T cell repertoires in cytomegalovirus infection. Study information: Evidence of both CMV infection and a matching HLA type came from public TCR beta signatures.

General observations from the study: Of the TCR beta families, the public ones yielded a cumulative frequency that identified carriers of CMV plus the relevant HLA. Dominant in the ex vivo response were TCR beta clonotypes restricted by HLA-C and specific for CMV.

Sequenced material: PBMCs, sequenced either directly or after in vitro stimulation (not recorded which). The chain combines TRBV6-2 or TRBV6-3 with TRBJ2-7; a weak D match, TRBD2 (5 bases). This receptor was identified in a human donor in good health (CMV status not recorded). Some clones in this sample may be carry-over from other donors' samples. The CDR3 reads CASSNSPFGDEQYF. The CDR3 DNA reads as TGTGCCAGCAGTAACTCCCCCTTCGGGGACGAGCAGTACTTC.